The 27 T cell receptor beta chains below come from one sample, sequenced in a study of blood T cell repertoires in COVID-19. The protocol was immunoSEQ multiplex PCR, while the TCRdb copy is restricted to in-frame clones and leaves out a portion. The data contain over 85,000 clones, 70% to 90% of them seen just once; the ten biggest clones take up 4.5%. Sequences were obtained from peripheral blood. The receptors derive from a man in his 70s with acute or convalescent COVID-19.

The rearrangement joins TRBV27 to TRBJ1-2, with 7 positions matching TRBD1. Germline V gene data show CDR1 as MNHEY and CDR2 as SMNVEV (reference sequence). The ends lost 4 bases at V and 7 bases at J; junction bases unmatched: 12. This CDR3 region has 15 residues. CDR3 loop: CASSSHRGKWSGYTF. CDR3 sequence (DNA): TGTGCCAGCAGTTCACACAGGGGAAAATGGAGTGGCTACACCTTC.

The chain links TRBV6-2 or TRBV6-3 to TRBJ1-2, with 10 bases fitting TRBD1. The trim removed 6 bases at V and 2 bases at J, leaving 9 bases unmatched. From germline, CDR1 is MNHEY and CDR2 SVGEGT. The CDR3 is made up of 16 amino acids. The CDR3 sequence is CASSPSGTGANYGYTF. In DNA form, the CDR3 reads TGTGCCAGCAGCCCTTCCGGGACAGGGGCAAACTATGGCTACACCTTC.

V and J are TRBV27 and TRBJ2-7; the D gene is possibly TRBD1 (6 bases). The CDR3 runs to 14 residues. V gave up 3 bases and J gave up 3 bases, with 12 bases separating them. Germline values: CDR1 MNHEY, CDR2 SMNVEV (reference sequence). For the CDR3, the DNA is TGTGCCAGCAGTTTGGCAGGGGTGGACTACGAGCAGTACTTC. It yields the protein CASSLAGVDYEQYF.

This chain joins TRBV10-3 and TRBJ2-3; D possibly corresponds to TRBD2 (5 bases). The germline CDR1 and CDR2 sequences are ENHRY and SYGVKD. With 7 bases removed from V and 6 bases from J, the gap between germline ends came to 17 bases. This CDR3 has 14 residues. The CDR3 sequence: CAITPGEQRDTQYF. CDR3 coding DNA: TGTGCCATCACCCCCGGGGAGCAACGGGATACGCAGTATTTT.

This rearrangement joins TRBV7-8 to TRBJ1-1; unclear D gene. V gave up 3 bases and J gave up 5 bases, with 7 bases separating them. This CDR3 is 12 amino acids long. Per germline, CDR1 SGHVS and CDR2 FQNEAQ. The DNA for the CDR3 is TGTGCCAGCAGCTTGCGAATTACTGAAGCTTTCTTT. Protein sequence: CASSLRITEAFF.

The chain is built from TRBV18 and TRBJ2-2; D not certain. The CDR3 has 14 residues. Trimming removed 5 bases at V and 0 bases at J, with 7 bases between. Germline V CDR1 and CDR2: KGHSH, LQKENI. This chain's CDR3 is CASSEQSNTGELFF. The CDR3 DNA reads TGTGCCAGCTCAGAGCAATCGAACACCGGGGAGCTGTTTTTT. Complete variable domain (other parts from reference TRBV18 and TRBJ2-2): NAGVMQNPRHLVRRRGQEARLRCSPMKGHSHVYWYRQLPEEGLKFMVYLQKENIIDESGMPKERFSAEFPKEGPSILRIQQVVRGDSAAYFCASSEQSNTGELFFGEGSRLTVL.

This CDR3 is CASSSTRADRGGGYTF. The CDR3 DNA is TGTGCCAGCAGTTCTACCCGAGCGGACAGGGGAGGTGGCTACACCTTC. This sequence joins TRBV25-1 and TRBJ1-2; 9 bases match TRBD1. The J segment lost 7 bases and the V segment lost 5 bases, leaving 14 bases of the junction unmatched. CDR1 is MGHDK, CDR2 SYGVNS, per germline. The CDR3 has 16 residues.

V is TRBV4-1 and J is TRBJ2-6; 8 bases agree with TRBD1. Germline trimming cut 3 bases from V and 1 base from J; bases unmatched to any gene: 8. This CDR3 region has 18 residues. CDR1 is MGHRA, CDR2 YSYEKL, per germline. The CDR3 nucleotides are TGCGCCAGCAGCCAGCCTCCGACAGGGGCGTCTGGGGCCAACGTCCTGACTTTC. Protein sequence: CASSQPPTGASGANVLTF.

CDR3 nucleotides: TGTGCCAGCAGCGTAGGTGTGCGGGGGGGCCGCGAGACCCAGTACTTC. This sequence encodes CASSVGVRGGRETQYF. The chain has TRBV9 and TRBJ2-5; 9 positions match TRBD2. This CDR3 contains 16 residues. Trimming removed 0 bases from V and 5 bases from J; junction bases left unmatched: 8. Germline V gene data show CDR1 as SGDLS and CDR2 as YYNGEE.

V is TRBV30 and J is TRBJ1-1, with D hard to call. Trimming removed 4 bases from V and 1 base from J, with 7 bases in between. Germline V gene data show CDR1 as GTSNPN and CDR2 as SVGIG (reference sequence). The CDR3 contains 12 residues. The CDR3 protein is CAWTQENTEAFF. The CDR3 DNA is TGTGCCTGGACGCAGGAGAACACTGAAGCTTTCTTT.

CDR3 sequence: CASRASGSGANVLTF. CDR3 nucleotides: TGTGCCAGCAGGGCTAGCGGCTCTGGGGCCAACGTCCTGACTTTC. V is TRBV7-3 and J is TRBJ2-6; 7 nucleotides align to TRBD2. CDR1 and CDR2 (germline): SGHTA, FQGTGA. Germline trimming cut 6 bases from V and 0 bases from J; bases unmatched to any gene: 2. The CDR3 consists of 15 residues.

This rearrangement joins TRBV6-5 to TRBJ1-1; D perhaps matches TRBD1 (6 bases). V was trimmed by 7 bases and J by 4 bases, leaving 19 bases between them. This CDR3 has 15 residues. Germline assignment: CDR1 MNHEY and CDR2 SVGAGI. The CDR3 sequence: CASTQAGGRGTEAFF. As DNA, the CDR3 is TGTGCCAGCACCCAGGCGGGGGGGCGGGGCACTGAAGCTTTCTTT.

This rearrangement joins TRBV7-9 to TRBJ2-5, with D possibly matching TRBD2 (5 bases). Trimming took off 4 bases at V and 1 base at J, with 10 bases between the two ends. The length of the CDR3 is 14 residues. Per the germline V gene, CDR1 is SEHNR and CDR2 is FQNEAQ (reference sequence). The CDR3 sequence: CASSSVEAQETQYF. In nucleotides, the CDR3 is TGTGCCAGCAGCTCCGTGGAGGCCCAAGAGACCCAGTACTTC.

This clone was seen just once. The CDR3 DNA reads TGTGCCAGCAGCCTCAGGGTGAGCTCTGGAAACACCATATATTTT. Amino acids: CASSLRVSSGNTIYF. The rearrangement joins TRBV6-5 to TRBJ1-3; perhaps TRBD1 as D (5 bases). V was cut by 6 bases and J by 0 bases, with 12 bases left in between. Germline V gene data show CDR1 as MNHEY and CDR2 as SVGAGI. This CDR3 contains 15 residues.

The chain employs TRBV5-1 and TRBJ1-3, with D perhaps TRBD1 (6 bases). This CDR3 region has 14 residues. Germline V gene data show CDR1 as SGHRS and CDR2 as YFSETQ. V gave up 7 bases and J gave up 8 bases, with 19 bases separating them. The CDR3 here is CASAQGGAEDTIYF. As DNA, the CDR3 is TGCGCCAGCGCCCAAGGGGGGGCGGAAGACACCATATATTTT.

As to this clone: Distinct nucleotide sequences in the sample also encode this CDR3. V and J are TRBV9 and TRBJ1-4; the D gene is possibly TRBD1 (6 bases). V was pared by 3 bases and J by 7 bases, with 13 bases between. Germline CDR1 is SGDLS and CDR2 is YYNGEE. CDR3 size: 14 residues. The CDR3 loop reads CASSGGVGGEKLFF. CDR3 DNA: TGTGCCAGCAGCGGAGGGGTAGGGGGTGAAAAACTGTTTTTT.

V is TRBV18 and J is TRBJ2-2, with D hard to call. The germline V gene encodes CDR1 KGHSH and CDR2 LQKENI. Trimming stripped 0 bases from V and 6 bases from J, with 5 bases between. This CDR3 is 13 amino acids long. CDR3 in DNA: TGTGCCAGCTCACCACCCACTCCCGGGGAGCTGTTTTTT. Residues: CASSPPTPGELFF.

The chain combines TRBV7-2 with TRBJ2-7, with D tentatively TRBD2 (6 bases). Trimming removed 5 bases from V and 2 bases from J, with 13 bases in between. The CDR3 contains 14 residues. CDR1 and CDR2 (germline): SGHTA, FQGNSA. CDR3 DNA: TGTGCCAGCAGCCTGACCGGGGAGGCCTACGAGCAGTACGTC. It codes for CASSLTGEAYEQYV.

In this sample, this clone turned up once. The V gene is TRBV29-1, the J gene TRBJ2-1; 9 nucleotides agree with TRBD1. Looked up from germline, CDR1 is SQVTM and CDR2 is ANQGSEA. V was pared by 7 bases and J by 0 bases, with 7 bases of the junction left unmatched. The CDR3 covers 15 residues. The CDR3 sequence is CSAVGDRDSYNEQFF. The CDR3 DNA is TGCAGCGCCGTTGGGGACAGGGACTCCTACAATGAGCAGTTCTTC.

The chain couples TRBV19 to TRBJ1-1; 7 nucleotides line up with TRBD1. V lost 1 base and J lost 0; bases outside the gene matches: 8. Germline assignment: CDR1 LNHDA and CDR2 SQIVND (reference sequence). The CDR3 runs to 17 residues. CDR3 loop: CASSIVVGTVMNTEAFF. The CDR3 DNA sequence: TGTGCCAGTAGTATAGTAGTAGGGACAGTCATGAACACTGAAGCTTTCTTT.

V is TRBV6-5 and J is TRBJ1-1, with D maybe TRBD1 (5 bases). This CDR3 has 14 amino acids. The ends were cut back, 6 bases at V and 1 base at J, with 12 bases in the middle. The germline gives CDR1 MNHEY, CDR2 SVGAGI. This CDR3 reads CASRSTAANTEAFF. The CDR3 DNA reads TGTGCCAGCAGATCGACAGCAGCGAACACTGAAGCTTTCTTT.

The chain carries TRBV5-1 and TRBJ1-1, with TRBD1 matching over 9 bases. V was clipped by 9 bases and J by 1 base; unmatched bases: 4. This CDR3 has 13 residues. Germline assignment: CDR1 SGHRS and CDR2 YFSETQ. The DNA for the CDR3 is TGCGCCACCCGGGGACAGGGGAACACTGAAGCTTTCTTT. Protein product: CATRGQGNTEAFF.

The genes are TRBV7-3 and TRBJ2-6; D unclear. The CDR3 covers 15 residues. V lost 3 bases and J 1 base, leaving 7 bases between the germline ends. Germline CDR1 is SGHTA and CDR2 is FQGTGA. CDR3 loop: CASSFPYSGANVLTF. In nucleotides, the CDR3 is TGTGCCAGCAGCTTTCCGTATTCTGGGGCCAACGTCCTGACTTTC.

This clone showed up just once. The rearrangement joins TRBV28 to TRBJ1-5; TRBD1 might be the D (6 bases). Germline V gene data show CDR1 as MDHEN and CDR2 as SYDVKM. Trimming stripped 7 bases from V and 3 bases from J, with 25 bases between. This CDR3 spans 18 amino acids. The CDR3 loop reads CASIGTVQGQRFNQPQHF. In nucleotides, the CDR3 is TGTGCCAGCATCGGAACCGTCCAGGGGCAGCGATTCAATCAGCCCCAGCATTTT.

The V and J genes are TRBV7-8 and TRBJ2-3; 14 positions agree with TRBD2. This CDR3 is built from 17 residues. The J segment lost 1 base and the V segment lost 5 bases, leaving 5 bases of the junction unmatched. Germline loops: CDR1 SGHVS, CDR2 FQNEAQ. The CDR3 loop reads CASSRLAGGRGTDTQYF. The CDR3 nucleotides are TGTGCCAGCAGCCGACTAGCGGGGGGGCGAGGCACAGATACGCAGTATTTT. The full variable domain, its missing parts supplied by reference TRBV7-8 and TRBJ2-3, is GAGVSQSPRYKVAKRGQDVALRCDPISGHVSLFWYQQALGQGPEFLTYFQNEAQLDKSGLPSDRFFAERPEGSVSTLKIQRTQQEDSAVYLCASSRLAGGRGTDTQYFGPGTRLTVL.

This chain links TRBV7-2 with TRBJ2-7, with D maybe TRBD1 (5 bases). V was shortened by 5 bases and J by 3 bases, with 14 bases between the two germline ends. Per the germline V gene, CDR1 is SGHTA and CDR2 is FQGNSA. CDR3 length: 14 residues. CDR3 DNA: TGTGCCAGCAGCGAAGGGGTCTCCAACTACGAGCAGTACTTC. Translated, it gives CASSEGVSNYEQYF.

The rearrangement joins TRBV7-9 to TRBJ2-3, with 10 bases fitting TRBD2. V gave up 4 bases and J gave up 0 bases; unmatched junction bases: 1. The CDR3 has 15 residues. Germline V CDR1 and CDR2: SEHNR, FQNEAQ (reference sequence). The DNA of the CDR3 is TGTGCCAGCAGCTGGACTAGCGGTAGCACAGATACGCAGTATTTT. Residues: CASSWTSGSTDTQYF.